These 10 T cell receptor beta chains were sequenced from one sample in a study of identical twins. Each CDR3 protein is one row after TCRdb ran MiXCR on the 5' RACE reads. This repertoire shows around 490,000 distinct CDR3 sequences, approximately 14% found once; its top ten account for 0.44%. The sample was also reused in another study, on yellow fever vaccine responses in identical twins.

Sequencing was carried out using CD4+ T cells sorted from blood. These receptors originate from a woman aged 18-29 years in good health.

This chain joins TRBV28 and TRBJ1-2; D not resolved. The CDR3 has 12 amino acids. V lost 5 bases, J lost 0 bases, and 4 bases lay in between. Germline lookup yields CDR1 MDHEN and CDR2 SYDVKM. The CDR3 nucleotides are TGTGCCAGCAGTATTGCTAACTATGGCTACACCTTC. Translation: CASSIANYGYTF.

The chain employs TRBV11-1 and TRBJ1-1, with no clear D. This CDR3 comprises 12 residues. V lost 3 bases and J 8 bases, leaving 10 bases between the germline ends. Germline V lookup: CDR1 SGHAT, CDR2 FQDESV (reference sequence). The chain's CDR3 is CASSFYGGEAFF. The DNA for the CDR3 is TGTGCCAGCAGCTTTTACGGAGGGGAAGCTTTCTTT.

The J gene is TRBJ2-3, the V gene TRBV12-3 or TRBV12-4; D is uncertain. V was trimmed by 3 bases and J by 0 bases, leaving 13 bases between them. The CDR3 is made up of 16 amino acids. CDR3 nucleotides: TGTGCCAGCAGTTTTGGTCTGATAGATAGCACAGATACGCAGTATTTT. It yields the protein CASSFGLIDSTDTQYF.

The chain is built from TRBV6-1 and TRBJ2-1, with 12 bases fitting TRBD2. The CDR3 has 15 amino acids. The ends lost 8 bases at V and 3 bases at J; junction bases unmatched: 5. CDR1 is MNHNS and CDR2 is SASEGT in the germline V gene. The CDR3 DNA is TGTGCCAGCTTGCAGGGACTAGCGGGCTACAATGAGCAGTTCTTC. It encodes CASLQGLAGYNEQFF.

This clonotype was picked up a small number of times. The chain is built from TRBV29-1 and TRBJ2-1, with 7 bases identical to TRBD1. From germline, CDR1 is SQVTM and CDR2 ANQGSEA. The CDR3 contains 13 residues. V trimming: 2 bases; J trimming: 3 bases; junction bases outside the gene matches: 1. Here the CDR3 DNA reads TGCAGCGTTGAATGGGACAGCTACAATGAGCAGTTCTTC. It translates to CSVEWDSYNEQFF.

This chain connects TRBV20-1 to TRBJ1-1, with TRBD1 matching 11 bases. V shed 7 bases and J 9 bases; nucleotides not matched to a gene: 13. This CDR3 region has 14 residues. From germline, CDR1 is DFQATT and CDR2 SNEGSKA (reference sequence). CDR3 amino acids: CSVSFPGTGGKAFF. The DNA for the CDR3 is TGCAGTGTTTCCTTCCCAGGGACAGGGGGAAAAGCTTTCTTT.

As concerns this clonotype: A much larger clone is a single base away; this may be a read error. The chain has TRBV12-3 or TRBV12-4 and TRBJ1-1, with D possibly TRBD1 on 5 matching bases. This CDR3 has 14 residues. CDR3 DNA sequence: TGTGCCAGCAGTATGGGACTGCTGAACACTGAAGCTTCCTTT. It encodes CASSMGLLNTEASF.

The chain employs TRBV5-1 and TRBJ2-3; weak D call: TRBD1 (6 bases). Trimming took off 1 base at V and 6 bases at J, with 12 bases between the two ends. Per the germline V gene, CDR1 is SGHRS and CDR2 is YFSETQ. The CDR3 has 14 amino acids. Here the CDR3 DNA reads TGCGCCAGCAGCTTGTCAGGGGCTTTGGATACGCAGTATTTT. Amino acid sequence: CASSLSGALDTQYF.

There are a few counts of this clonotype. CDR3 coding DNA: TGTGCCAGCAGCCACACCCGAGGGACCCAGTACTTC. Residues: CASSHTRGTQYF. The gene calls are TRBV14 and TRBJ2-5; D remains ambiguous. Germline V gene lookup returns CDR1 SGHDN and CDR2 FVKESK. V gave up 3 bases and J gave up 7 bases, with 9 bases separating them. The CDR3 consists of 12 residues.

About this clonotype: The CDR3 ends on some other residue instead of the conserved phenylalanine or tryptophan, so this is likely a read error. The rearrangement joins TRBV10-2 to TRBJ2-2; 9 bases agree with TRBD1. Germline loops: CDR1 WSHSY, CDR2 SAAADI. Unmatched junction bases numbered 4, after V lost 6 bases and J lost 2 bases. The CDR3 has 15 amino acids. In DNA form, the CDR3 reads TGCGCCAGCAGGGCGGGACAGGGTAACACCGGGGAGCTGTTTTTA. Amino acids: CASRAGQGNTGELFL.